The 15 T cell receptor beta chains below come from one sample, sequenced in a study of blood T cell repertoires in COVID-19. Some clones are missing from TCRdb's copy, which holds only in-frame ones; the method was immunoSEQ multiplex PCR. In the table there are 95,000 to 110,000 clones, roughly 91% of which are singletons. Sequenced sample: peripheral blood. These receptors were obtained from a human donor in a cohort sampled during active COVID-19.

Details on this clone: The identical CDR3 is also encoded by other nucleotide sequences in the sample. This chain links TRBV11-2 with TRBJ2-1; D not certain. The V end was cut by 1 base, the J end by 6 bases, with 4 bases between. CDR1 and CDR2 from the germline V gene are SGHAT and FQNNGV. The CDR3 runs 12 residues. The CDR3 spells CASSLGANEQFF. The CDR3 DNA reads TGTGCCAGCAGCTTAGGCGCCAATGAGCAGTTCTTC.

The J gene is TRBJ1-1, the V gene TRBV4-2, with a weak D call TRBD1 (6 bases). Trimming took off 4 bases at V and 1 base at J, with 13 bases between the two ends. The germline CDR1 and CDR2 sequences are LGHNA and YNFKEQ. The CDR3 extends over 15 amino acids. The CDR3 DNA follows: TGTGCCAGCAGCCGTGAGGGGGAGGGGAACACTGAAGCTTTCTTT. Amino acids: CASSREGEGNTEAFF.

This clone was found once. The junction departs from the called germline gene at one end, perhaps through a read error. This sequence joins TRBV4-3 and TRBJ2-3; the match to TRBD2 covers 7 bases. CDR3 length: 16 amino acids. The V gene's germline CDR1 is LGHNA and CDR2 YSLEER. Here the CDR3 reads CASSQDLPTSTDAQYF. In nucleotides, the CDR3 is TGCGCCAGCAGCCAAGACCTCCCGACTAGCACAGATGCGCAGTATTTT.

This clone was detected only once. Other DNA sequences from this sample encode an identical CDR3 as well. This chain uses TRBV7-9 with TRBJ2-1; D is possibly TRBD2 (7 bases). Germline-derived CDR1 and CDR2 are SEHNR and FQNEAQ (reference sequence). The CDR3 is 16 amino acids. The germline V and J ends were trimmed by 0 bases and 4 bases, with 13 bases remaining between them. In DNA, the CDR3 is TGTGCCAGCAGCTTAGCGGGGGCGGGGGCTTACAATGAGCAGTTCTTC. Residues: CASSLAGAGAYNEQFF.

The count of this clone is one. This rearrangement joins TRBV9 to TRBJ1-2; 10 bases line up with TRBD1. This CDR3 has 15 amino acids. Losses at the gene ends were 2 bases for V and 6 bases for J; bases not matched to a gene: 7. Looked up from germline, CDR1 is SGDLS and CDR2 is YYNGEE. CDR3 in DNA: TGTGCCAGCAGCGTCGGGACAGGGGTTTCGAATGGCTACACCTTC. This translates into CASSVGTGVSNGYTF. Together with reference TRBV9 and TRBJ1-2, the CDR3 gives the full variable domain: DSGVTQTPKHLITATGQRVTLRCSPRSGDLSVYWYQQSLDQGLQFLIQYYNGEERAKGNILERFSAQQFPDLHSELNLSSLELGDSALYFCASSVGTGVSNGYTFGSGTRLTVV.

This clone was counted a single time. The chain combines TRBV6-2 or TRBV6-3 with TRBJ1-2; D unclear. The germline V gene encodes CDR1 MNHEY and CDR2 SVGEGT. The CDR3 covers 14 residues. Trimming took 3 bases from V and 6 from J, leaving 14 bases between them. The CDR3 DNA sequence: TGTGCCAGCAGTTATGGCGCCCCCGCGGATGGCTACACCTTC. Translated: CASSYGAPADGYTF.

The chain combines TRBV19 with TRBJ1-4; tentatively, D is TRBD1 (6 bases). Germline values: CDR1 LNHDA, CDR2 SQIVND (reference sequence). The V end was cut by 3 bases, the J end by 0 bases, with 11 bases between. The CDR3 consists of 16 residues. The CDR3 spells CASSMGTLATNEKLFF. The CDR3 region has the DNA TGTGCCAGTAGTATGGGGACATTGGCAACTAATGAAAAACTGTTTTTT.

V usage is TRBV7-3 and J usage is TRBJ2-6, with D possibly TRBD2 on 5 matching bases. The CDR3 spans 15 residues. V lost 2 bases to trimming and J lost 1 base, with 6 bases between them. Germline V gives CDR1 SGHTA, CDR2 FQGTGA. CDR3 bases: TGTGCCAGCAGCTTAGGCGGGTCTGGGGCCAACGTCCTGACTTTC. Translating it yields CASSLGGSGANVLTF.

V and J are TRBV6-5 and TRBJ1-2; 7 bases align to TRBD1. The junction had 6 bases not matched to a gene; V was cut back by 5 bases and J by 3 bases. The CDR3 is made up of 14 amino acids. Germline V gene sequence: CDR1 MNHEY, CDR2 SVGAGI. In DNA, the CDR3 is TGTGCCAGCAGTCTCACAGGGGCGTACTATGGCTACACCTTC. Translated, it gives CASSLTGAYYGYTF.

The V call is TRBV7-3, the J call TRBJ1-1; weak D call: TRBD1 (6 bases). CDR1 and CDR2 (germline): SGHTA, FQGTGA. The V end lost 6 bases, the J end lost 0 bases, and 11 bases lay between the germline ends. The CDR3 extends over 14 amino acids. In nucleotides, the CDR3 is TGTGCCAGCAGTTCAGGGGATTTGAACACTGAAGCTTTCTTT. It yields the protein CASSSGDLNTEAFF.

This chain connects TRBV7-9 to TRBJ2-7, with unresolved D. Germline CDR1 reads SEHNR; CDR2 reads FQNEAQ (reference sequence). The CDR3 is 15 residues long. Trimming stripped 3 bases from V and 0 bases from J, with 12 bases between. CDR3 sequence: CASSFSRESSYEQYF. Here the CDR3 DNA reads TGTGCCAGCAGCTTCTCTAGAGAGAGCTCCTACGAGCAGTACTTC.

V and J are TRBV2 and TRBJ2-5; maybe TRBD2 (6 bases). The V and J ends lost 6 bases and 5 bases respectively, with 16 bases between them. Germline CDR1 reads SNHLY; CDR2 reads FYNNEI. This CDR3 is built from 14 residues. The CDR3 sequence: CASRDSGEDETQYF. CDR3 nucleotides: TGTGCCAGCAGGGACTCGGGGGAGGATGAGACCCAGTACTTC.

This clone was counted once. V gene TRBV24-1 combines with J gene TRBJ1-5, with a possible D match to TRBD1 (6 bases). Germline lookup yields CDR1 KGHDR and CDR2 SFDVKD. The V end lost 4 bases, the J end lost 6 bases, and 12 bases lay between the germline ends. The length of the CDR3 is 14 residues. DNA of the CDR3: TGTGCCACCAGTGACAGGGGTTTGGGTCAGCCCCAGCATTTT. Its protein product is CATSDRGLGQPQHF.

The V call is TRBV10-2, the J call TRBJ2-2, with 9 bases fitting TRBD2. J lost 8 bases, V lost 6 bases, and 13 bases had no gene match. The germline V gene has CDR1 WSHSY and CDR2 SAAADI. CDR3 size: 16 residues. CDR3 coding DNA: TGCGCCAGCAGGGATTTTGAGGGACTAGCATTAGGGGAGCTGTTTTTT. It is translated as CASRDFEGLALGELFF.

This chain joins TRBV28 and TRBJ2-3, with TRBD2 matching 13 bases. CDR3 length: 17 amino acids. After removal of 5 bases from V and 0 bases from J, the junction contained 5 bases not matched to a gene. CDR1 MDHEN and CDR2 SYDVKM come from the germline V gene. CDR3 DNA sequence: TGTGCCAGCAGTATAGGGACTAGCGGGGTTAGCACAGATACGCAGTATTTT. Amino acid sequence: CASSIGTSGVSTDTQYF.